Presented here are 25 T cell receptor beta chains from one specimen sequenced in a study of identifying expanded T cells in peripheral blood. Profiled with immunoSEQ multiplex PCR; TCRdb holds only in-frame clones, not every one. Counted here are around 94,000 clones, about 91% occurring once; the ten biggest clones make up about 14%. The sequencing sample was made of blood. The receptor source for this set is a person aged 18 to 70 in good health.

The chain carries TRBV29-1 and TRBJ2-7, with 7 bases aligning to TRBD1. Per the germline V gene, CDR1 is SQVTM and CDR2 is ANQGSEA. The CDR3 totals 12 residues. Trimming took 6 bases from V and 7 from J; bases not matched to a gene: 9. The CDR3 nucleotides are TGCAGCGTGTCCCGGGACAGCTTTGAGCAGTACTTC. Protein sequence: CSVSRDSFEQYF.

The CDR3 is CASSEDSSTDTQYF. The DNA for the CDR3 is TGTGCCAGCAGTGAGGACAGCAGCACAGATACGCAGTATTTT. The chain uses TRBV6-4 and TRBJ2-3; TRBD1 is a possible D gene (6 bases). Trimming stripped 3 bases from V and 0 bases from J, with 7 bases between. The CDR3 sequence is 14 residues long. CDR1 MRHNA and CDR2 SNTAGT come from the germline V gene.

V and J are TRBV15 and TRBJ1-2, with D hard to call. Trimming stripped 2 bases from V and 3 bases from J, with 7 bases between. The CDR3 covers 13 residues. In germline, CDR1 is LNHNV, CDR2 YYDKDF (reference sequence). As DNA, the CDR3 is TGTGCCACCAGCAGACAGGTGCACTATGGCTACACCTTC. Encoded protein: CATSRQVHYGYTF. The complete variable domain, with remaining parts taken from reference TRBV15 and TRBJ1-2, reads DAMVIQNPRYQVTQFGKPVTLSCSQTLNHNVMYWYQQKSSQAPKLLFHYYDKDFNNEADTPDNFQSRRPNTSFCFLDIRSPGLGDTAMYLCATSRQVHYGYTFGSGTRLTVV.

This rearrangement joins TRBV30 to TRBJ1-1; the D is unclear. CDR3 length: 15 amino acids. In germline, CDR1 is GTSNPN, CDR2 SVGIG (reference sequence). Trimming took 6 bases from V and 5 from J, leaving 22 bases between them. CDR3 nucleotides: TGTGCCTGCAAACTGGATCGGGCTATCCGGACTGAAGCTTTCTTT. Translated: CACKLDRAIRTEAFF.

The genes are TRBV11-2 and TRBJ2-1; D could derive from TRBD1 or TRBD2 (5 bases each). Between the trimmed V and J ends, which lost 3 bases and 7 bases, there was a span of 13 bases. The germline CDR1 and CDR2 sequences are SGHAT and FQNNGV. The CDR3 consists of 14 residues. This CDR3 reads CASSFRGGGNEQFF. Here the CDR3 DNA reads TGTGCCAGCAGCTTTCGGGGTGGGGGTAATGAGCAGTTCTTC.

This chain joins TRBV5-8 and TRBJ2-7; D is unresolved. In germline, CDR1 is SGHTS, CDR2 YDEGEE. The CDR3 sequence is 11 residues long. V lost 7 bases, J lost 3 bases, and 8 bases lay in between. The CDR3 here is CASEGFYEQYF. The CDR3 bases are TGTGCCAGCGAAGGGTTCTACGAGCAGTACTTC.

This rearrangement joins TRBV4-2 to TRBJ2-2; 10 bases map to TRBD2. Germline V gene sequence: CDR1 LGHNA, CDR2 YNFKEQ. The CDR3 length is 18 residues. Trimming at V came to 0 bases and at J to 3 bases, leaving 7 bases not matched to a gene. As DNA, the CDR3 is TGTGCCAGCAGCCAAGAACTAGCGGGGATCACATACACCGGGGAGCTGTTTTTT. Amino acid sequence: CASSQELAGITYTGELFF.

CDR3: CAWSRQGAHSGYTF. CDR3 nucleotides: TGTGCCTGGTCCAGACAGGGGGCGCATTCTGGCTACACCTTC. The chain employs TRBV30 and TRBJ1-2; 10 positions agree with TRBD1. The CDR3 runs to 14 residues. V dropped 5 bases and J dropped 7; count of bases not matched to a gene: 10. CDR1 is GTSNPN, CDR2 SVGIG, per germline (reference sequence).

V and J are TRBV13 and TRBJ1-2; TRBD1 matches at 8 bases. Germline CDR1 PRHDT, CDR2 FYEKMQ (reference sequence). The CDR3 is made up of 16 amino acids. With 5 bases clipped from V and 6 bases from J, the junction kept 14 bases outside the gene matches. CDR3 loop: CASSPRMSGGPHGYTF. DNA for the CDR3: TGTGCCAGCAGCCCGCGTATGTCAGGGGGCCCCCATGGCTACACCTTC.

The chain links TRBV7-8 to TRBJ1-3; a possible D gene is TRBD1 (6 bases). The V end lost 4 bases, the J end lost 0 bases, and 13 bases lay between the germline ends. Per germline, CDR1 SGHVS and CDR2 FQNEAQ. This CDR3 is built from 16 residues. The CDR3 protein is CASSSLTGLSGNTIYF. The CDR3 DNA reads as TGTGCCAGCAGCTCCCTGACAGGTCTCTCTGGAAACACCATATATTTT.

The chain has TRBV14 and TRBJ1-2; 9 bases fit TRBD1. This CDR3 region has 16 residues. With V trimmed by 4 bases and J by 2 bases, 8 bases remained unmatched. Germline V lookup: CDR1 SGHDN, CDR2 FVKESK. The CDR3 coding sequence is TGTGCCAGCAGCCGAACAGGGGGCGCCGAGAACTATGGCTACACCTTC. Its translation is CASSRTGGAENYGYTF.

The J gene is TRBJ2-6, the V gene TRBV6-9; D possibly matches TRBD1 or TRBD2 (5 bases each). The length of the CDR3 is 16 residues. Germline lookup yields CDR1 MNHGY and CDR2 SVAAGI. Deletions cut 0 bases from V and 5 bases from J, with 11 bases between. The CDR3 DNA reads as TGTGCCAGCAGTTATTCTTGGGGGTTGTGGGCCAACGTCCTGACTTTC. This gives the protein CASSYSWGLWANVLTF.

The rearrangement links TRBV9 to TRBJ2-3; D could derive from TRBD1 or TRBD2 (5 bases each). Trimming removed 6 bases from V and 2 bases from J, with 7 bases in between. Germline V gene sequence: CDR1 SGDLS, CDR2 YYNGEE. CDR3 size: 12 residues. The CDR3 spells CASKGTTDTQYF. The CDR3 nucleotides read TGTGCCAGCAAGGGGACCACAGATACGCAGTATTTT. Together with reference TRBV9 and TRBJ2-3, the CDR3 gives the full variable domain: DSGVTQTPKHLITATGQRVTLRCSPRSGDLSVYWYQQSLDQGLQFLIQYYNGEERAKGNILERFSAQQFPDLHSELNLSSLELGDSALYFCASKGTTDTQYFGPGTRLTVL.

The sample holds one count of this clone. At the DNA level, this CDR3 is encoded by other sequences in the same sample as well. The chain recombines TRBV5-1 with TRBJ2-5, with D tentatively TRBD2 (6 bases). The CDR3 consists of 14 residues. Per germline, CDR1 SGHRS and CDR2 YFSETQ. V was cut by 0 bases and J by 1 base, with 7 bases left in between. The CDR3 spells CASSLAGSQETQYF. DNA for the CDR3: TGCGCCAGCAGCTTGGCCGGGAGCCAAGAGACCCAGTACTTC.

The gene calls are TRBV5-1 and TRBJ2-1; 10 bases align to TRBD2. The ends lost 0 bases at V and 7 bases at J; junction bases unmatched: 4. Germline-derived CDR1 and CDR2 are SGHRS and YFSETQ. CDR3 length equals 15 residues. The CDR3 DNA reads TGCGCCAGCAGCTTGGAAATGGGACTAGCGAATGAGCAGTTCTTC. This sequence encodes CASSLEMGLANEQFF.

This chain uses TRBV20-1 with TRBJ1-2, with TRBD1 matching over 9 bases. Unmatched junction bases numbered 3, after V lost 5 bases and J lost 8 bases. The CDR3 consists of 11 residues. Germline V gene sequence: CDR1 DFQATT, CDR2 SNEGSKA (reference sequence). CDR3 sequence: CSAAGQGGYTF. CDR3 nucleotides: TGCAGTGCTGCGGGACAGGGCGGCTACACCTTC.

This clone was counted a single time. The chain employs TRBV5-1 and TRBJ1-1, with 7 positions matching TRBD1. CDR1 and CDR2 from the germline V gene are SGHRS and YFSETQ. CDR3 size: 14 residues. Unmatched junction bases numbered 4, after V lost 3 bases and J lost 2 bases. The CDR3 sequence is CASSSQGINTEAFF. The DNA of the CDR3 is TGCGCCAGCAGCTCACAGGGGATTAACACTGAAGCTTTCTTT.

This chain uses TRBV6-5 with TRBJ2-6; D call uncertain. The V and J ends lost 6 bases and 0 bases respectively, with 9 bases between them. This CDR3 has 15 amino acids. Germline CDR1 reads MNHEY; CDR2 reads SVGAGI. CDR3 nucleotides: TGTGCCAGCAGCCGGACCCTCTCTGGGGCCAACGTCCTGACTTTC. Protein product: CASSRTLSGANVLTF.

This chain links TRBV15 with TRBJ2-7, with D uncertain. CDR1 LNHNV and CDR2 YYDKDF come from the germline V gene (reference sequence). The CDR3 sequence is 14 residues long. V lost 1 base to trimming and J lost 4 bases, with 11 bases between them. CDR3 amino acids: CATSRAVLEYEQYF. The DNA of the CDR3 is TGTGCCACCAGCAGAGCGGTCTTGGAATACGAGCAGTACTTC. Complete variable domain (other parts from reference TRBV15 and TRBJ2-7): DAMVIQNPRYQVTQFGKPVTLSCSQTLNHNVMYWYQQKSSQAPKLLFHYYDKDFNNEADTPDNFQSRRPNTSFCFLDIRSPGLGDTAMYLCATSRAVLEYEQYFGPGTRLTVT.

Details on this clone: Other nucleotide sequences from this sample produce the same CDR3. The chain employs TRBV9 and TRBJ1-1; the match to TRBD1 covers 8 bases. This CDR3 comprises 16 residues. From germline, CDR1 is SGDLS and CDR2 YYNGEE. Unmatched junction bases numbered 8, after V lost 3 bases and J lost 1 base. In DNA, the CDR3 is TGTGCCAGCAGCGCACTTTCCGGGACAGGGAACACTGAAGCTTTCTTT. Translation: CASSALSGTGNTEAFF.

This clone was detected only once. The chain uses TRBV7-9 and TRBJ2-2; 14 bases fit TRBD2. The CDR3 runs to 18 residues. With 5 bases clipped from V and 3 bases from J, the junction kept 8 bases outside the gene matches. Germline loops: CDR1 SEHNR, CDR2 FQNEAQ (reference sequence). This chain's CDR3 is CASSPIPTSGGDTGELFF. DNA of the CDR3: TGTGCCAGCAGCCCCATACCGACTAGCGGGGGGGACACCGGGGAGCTGTTTTTT.

The CDR3 spells CATSRGGGGLEPQHF. CDR3 bases: TGTGCCACCAGCAGAGGAGGGGGGGGCTTGGAGCCCCAGCATTTT. The chain combines TRBV15 with TRBJ1-5, with a possible D match to TRBD1 (6 bases). The CDR3 has 15 residues. CDR1 LNHNV and CDR2 YYDKDF come from the germline V gene (reference sequence). Trimming cost V 1 base and J 8 bases, with 15 bases left between them.

This clone was counted only a few times. The J gene is TRBJ2-5, the V gene TRBV30, with no clear D. Trimming shortened V by 3 bases and J by 11 bases, and 19 bases separated the two germline ends. This CDR3 is built from 13 residues. CDR1 and CDR2 (germline): GTSNPN, SVGIG (reference sequence). The CDR3 DNA reads TGTGCCTGGAGGACAAACCCCCAATTCTCACAGTACTTC. Its protein is CAWRTNPQFSQYF.

The chain has TRBV5-1 and TRBJ2-3, with 10 nucleotides matching TRBD2. The CDR3 length is 17 residues. Germline V gene sequence: CDR1 SGHRS, CDR2 YFSETQ. The trim removed 0 bases at V and 9 bases at J, leaving 13 bases unmatched. In DNA form, the CDR3 reads TGCGCCAGCAGCTTGGCCCCTAGCGGGGGCCCGTTAGTGACGCAGTATTTT. Translated, it gives CASSLAPSGGPLVTQYF.

The sample holds one count of this clone. The V call is TRBV4-1, the J call TRBJ2-7; TRBD2 aligns across 8 bases. This CDR3 region has 14 residues. Germline CDR1 and CDR2: MGHRA and YSYEKL. J lost 6 bases, V lost 0 bases, and 4 bases had no gene match. CDR3 sequence: CASSQDSGVAEQYF. For the CDR3, the DNA is TGCGCCAGCAGCCAAGATAGCGGGGTTGCCGAGCAGTACTTC.